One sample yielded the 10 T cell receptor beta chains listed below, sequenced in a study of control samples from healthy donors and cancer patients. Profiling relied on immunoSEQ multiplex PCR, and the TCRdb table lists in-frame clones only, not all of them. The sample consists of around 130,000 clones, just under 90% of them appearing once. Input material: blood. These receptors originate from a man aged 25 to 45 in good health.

The CDR3 DNA reads TGCGCCAGCAGCCTGGGAGACAGGGGGCACGAGCAGTACTTC. Protein: CASSLGDRGHEQYF. The chain has TRBV5-1 and TRBJ2-7, with 10 nucleotides matching TRBD1. The germline V gene encodes CDR1 SGHRS and CDR2 YFSETQ. The CDR3 spans 14 residues. V lost 4 bases to trimming and J lost 5 bases; unmatched junction nucleotides: 6.

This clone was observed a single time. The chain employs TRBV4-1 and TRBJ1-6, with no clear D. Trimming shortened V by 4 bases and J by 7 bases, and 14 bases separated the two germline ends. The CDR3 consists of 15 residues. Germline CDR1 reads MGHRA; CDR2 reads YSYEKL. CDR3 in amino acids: CASSLTEPGNSPLHF. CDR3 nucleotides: TGCGCCAGCAGCCTAACCGAACCCGGCAATTCACCCCTCCACTTT.

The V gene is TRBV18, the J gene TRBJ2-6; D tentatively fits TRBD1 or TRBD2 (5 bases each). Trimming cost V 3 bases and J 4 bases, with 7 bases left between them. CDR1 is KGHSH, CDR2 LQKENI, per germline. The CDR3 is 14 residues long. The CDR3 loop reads CASSPGDGANVLTF. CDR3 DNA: TGTGCCAGCTCACCGGGGGACGGGGCCAACGTCCTGACTTTC.

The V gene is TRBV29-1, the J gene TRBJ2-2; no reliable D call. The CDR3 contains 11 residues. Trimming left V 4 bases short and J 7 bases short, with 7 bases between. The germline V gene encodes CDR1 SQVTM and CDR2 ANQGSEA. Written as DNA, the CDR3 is TGCAGCGTTGTATCGAGCGGGGAGCTGTTTTTT. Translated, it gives CSVVSSGELFF.

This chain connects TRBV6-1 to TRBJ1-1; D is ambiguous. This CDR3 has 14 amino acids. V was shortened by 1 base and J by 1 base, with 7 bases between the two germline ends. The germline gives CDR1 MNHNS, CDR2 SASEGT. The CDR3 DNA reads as TGTGCCAGCAGTGAAGGACGGGGGAACACTGAAGCTTTCTTT. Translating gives CASSEGRGNTEAFF.

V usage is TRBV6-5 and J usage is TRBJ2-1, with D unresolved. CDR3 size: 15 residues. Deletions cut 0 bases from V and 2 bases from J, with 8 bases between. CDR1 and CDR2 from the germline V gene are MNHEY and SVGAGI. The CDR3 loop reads CASSYSGQPYNEQFF. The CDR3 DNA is TGTGCCAGCAGTTACTCGGGCCAGCCCTACAATGAGCAGTTCTTC.

Here the CDR3 reads CASSYSYSHSYEQYF. The CDR3 DNA sequence: TGTGCCAGCAGTTACTCGTATTCCCATTCCTACGAGCAGTACTTC. The rearrangement uses TRBV6-5 and TRBJ2-7; unclear D gene. The CDR3 sequence is 15 residues long. Germline CDR1 is MNHEY and CDR2 is SVGAGI. V dropped 0 bases and J dropped 1 base, with 10 bases sitting between them.

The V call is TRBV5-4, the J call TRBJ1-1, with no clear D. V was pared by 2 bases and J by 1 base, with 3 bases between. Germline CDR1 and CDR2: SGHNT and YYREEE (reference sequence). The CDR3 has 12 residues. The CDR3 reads CASSLKNTEAFF. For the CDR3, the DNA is TGTGCCAGCAGCTTAAAGAACACTGAAGCTTTCTTT.

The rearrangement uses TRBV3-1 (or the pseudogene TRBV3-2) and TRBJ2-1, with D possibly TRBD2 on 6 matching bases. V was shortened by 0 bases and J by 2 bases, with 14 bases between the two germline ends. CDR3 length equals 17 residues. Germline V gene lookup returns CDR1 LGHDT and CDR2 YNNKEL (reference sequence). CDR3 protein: CASSQDLSGLPYNEQFF. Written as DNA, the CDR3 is TGTGCCAGCAGCCAAGATCTATCCGGACTACCCTACAATGAGCAGTTCTTC.

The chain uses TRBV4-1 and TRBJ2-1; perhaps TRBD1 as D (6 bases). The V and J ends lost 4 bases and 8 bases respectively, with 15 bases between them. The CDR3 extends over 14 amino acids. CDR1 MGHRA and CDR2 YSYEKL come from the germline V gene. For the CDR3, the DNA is TGCGCCAGCAGCCCTCCTAACAGGGTCGATGAGCAGTTCTTC. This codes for CASSPPNRVDEQFF.